This T cell receptor beta chain comes out of a study of T-cell reconstitution after alpha-beta-depleted transplantation in children. Unique molecular identifiers were incorporated during preparation of the TCRbeta library. TCRdb analysed the PCR reads with MiXCR anew, one entry per CDR3 protein. The table includes a few hundred thousand distinct CDR3 sequences, under 13% detected once. The germline CDR1 and CDR2 sequences are SGHDN and FVKESK. The length of the CDR3 is 15 residues. With 1 base removed from V and 0 bases from J, the gap between germline ends came to 7 bases. This chain joins TRBV14 and TRBJ2-1; D is unclear. The material was PBMCs from the stem cell graft donor, obtained from the stem cell graft. The sequence was collected from a human donor who donated a stem cell graft to a child with acute lymphoblastic leukemia. CDR3 sequence reads: CASSQVFSSYNEQFF. CDR3 sequence (DNA): TGTGCCAGCAGCCAAGTTTTCTCCTCCTACAATGAGCAGTTCTTC.